This TCR beta chain was captured in a study of blood T cell repertoires in COVID-19. This CDR3 is built from 12 residues. Between the trimmed V and J ends, which lost 5 bases and 3 bases, there was a span of 8 bases. Per germline, CDR1 MNHEY and CDR2 SVGAGI. Libraries were prepared by immunoSEQ multiplex PCR; TCRdb keeps only in-frame clonotypes and omits some of them. The table lists 220,000 or so clones, just under 90% of them singletons, with around 0.85% in the top ten. This clonotype originated in a man aged 45 to 65 who had been exposed to COVID-19. The V gene is TRBV6-5, the J gene TRBJ2-7, with TRBD1 as a possible D gene (6 bases). Sequences were obtained from PBMCs or T cells enriched from blood (not recorded which). Here the CDR3 DNA reads TGTGCCAGCAGTCAGACAGGCTACGAGCAGTACGTC. Protein sequence: CASSQTGYEQYV.